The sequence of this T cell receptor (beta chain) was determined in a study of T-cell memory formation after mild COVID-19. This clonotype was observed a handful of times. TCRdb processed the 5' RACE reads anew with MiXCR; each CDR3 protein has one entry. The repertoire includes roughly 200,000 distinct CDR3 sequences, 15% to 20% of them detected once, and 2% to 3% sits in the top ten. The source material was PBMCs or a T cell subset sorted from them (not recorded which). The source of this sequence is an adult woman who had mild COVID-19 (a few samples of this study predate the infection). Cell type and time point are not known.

This CDR3 reads CASAALGDYTF. The CDR3, as DNA: TGTGCCAGCGCAGCCCTGGGGGACTACACCTTC. This chain uses TRBV7-9 with TRBJ1-2; D is perhaps TRBD1 (5 bases). Trimming took off 8 bases at V and 10 bases at J, with 14 bases between the two ends. CDR1 and CDR2 (germline): SEHNR, FQNEAQ (reference sequence). The CDR3 covers 11 residues.